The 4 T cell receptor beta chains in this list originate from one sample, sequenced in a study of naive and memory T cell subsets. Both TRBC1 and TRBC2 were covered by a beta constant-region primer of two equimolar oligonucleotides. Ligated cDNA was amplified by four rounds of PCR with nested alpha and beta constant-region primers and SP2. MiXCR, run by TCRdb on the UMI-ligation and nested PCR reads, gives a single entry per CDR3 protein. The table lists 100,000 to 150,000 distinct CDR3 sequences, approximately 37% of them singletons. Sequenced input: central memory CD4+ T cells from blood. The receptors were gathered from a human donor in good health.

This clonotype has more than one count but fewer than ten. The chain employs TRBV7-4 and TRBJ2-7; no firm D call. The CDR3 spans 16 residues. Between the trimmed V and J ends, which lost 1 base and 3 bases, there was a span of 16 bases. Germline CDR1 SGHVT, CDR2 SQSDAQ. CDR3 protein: CASSLGTGPKNYEQYF. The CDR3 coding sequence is TGTGCCAGCAGCTTAGGAACGGGTCCCAAGAACTACGAGCAGTACTTC.

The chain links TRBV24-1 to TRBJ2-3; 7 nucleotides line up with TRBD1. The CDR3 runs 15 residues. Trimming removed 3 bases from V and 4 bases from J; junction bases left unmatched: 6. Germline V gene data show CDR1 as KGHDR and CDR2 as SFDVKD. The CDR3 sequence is CATSDGQAAADTQYF. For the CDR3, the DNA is TGTGCCACCAGTGATGGACAGGCCGCCGCAGATACGCAGTATTTT.

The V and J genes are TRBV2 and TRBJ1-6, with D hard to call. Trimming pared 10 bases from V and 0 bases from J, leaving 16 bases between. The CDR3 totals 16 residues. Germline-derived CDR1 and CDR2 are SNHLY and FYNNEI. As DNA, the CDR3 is TGTGCCACCCACGGTCCGCGAAGCTCCTATAATTCACCCCTCCACTTT. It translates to CATHGPRSSYNSPLHF.

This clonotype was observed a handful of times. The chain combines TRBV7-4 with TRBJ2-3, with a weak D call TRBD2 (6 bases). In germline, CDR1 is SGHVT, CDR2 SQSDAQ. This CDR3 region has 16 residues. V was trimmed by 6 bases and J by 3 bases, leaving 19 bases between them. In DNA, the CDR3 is TGTGCCAGCAGTGCCAGGGAGGTGCTTCGGACAGATACGCAGTATTTT. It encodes CASSAREVLRTDTQYF.